The 19 T cell receptor beta chains presented below share a single source sample, sequenced in a study of Ad26.COV2.S vaccination and SARS-CoV-2 variants. Sequencing used immunoSEQ multiplex PCR; TCRdb keeps in-frame clones, though not all of them. This repertoire shows nearly 400,000 clones, roughly 90% found once; its top ten account for around 1.9%. As to treatment: 19 received Ad26.COV2.S at low or high dose, single or two shots; about 5 received placebo; per-sample allocation not given. Day 63 following the first vaccine or placebo injection was when the samples were taken. Sequencing was performed on peripheral blood, taken in a trial of Ad26.COV2.S vaccine versus placebo. These receptors came from a person between 18 and 65 years old who received the Ad26.COV2.S COVID-19 vaccine or a placebo.

The chain uses TRBV6-5 and TRBJ2-7; 7 positions match TRBD2. Germline CDR1 MNHEY, CDR2 SVGAGI. The CDR3 runs 15 residues. The V segment lost 5 bases and the J segment 6 bases; nucleotides outside the gene matches: 13. The CDR3: CASSPPRAGKSEQYF. The CDR3 region has the DNA TGTGCCAGCAGTCCCCCGCGAGCGGGAAAGTCCGAGCAGTACTTC.

This clone was seen only once. The rearrangement links TRBV5-4 to TRBJ1-3, with D unresolved. CDR3 length equals 14 residues. Trimming cost V 0 bases and J 3 bases, with 7 bases left between them. Germline lookup yields CDR1 SGHNT and CDR2 YYREEE (reference sequence). The CDR3 reads CASSLGPFGNTIYF. The CDR3 bases are TGTGCCAGCAGCTTGGGACCTTTTGGAAACACCATATATTTT.

A remark on this clone: Within the sample, other DNA sequences also encode this same CDR3. The chain is built from TRBV12-3 or TRBV12-4 and TRBJ2-1; D remains ambiguous. CDR3 size: 11 residues. With 5 bases removed from V and 7 bases from J, the gap between germline ends came to 6 bases. DNA of the CDR3: TGTGCCAGCAGTCTCCTGAATGAGCAGTTCTTC. Translation gives CASSLLNEQFF.

The chain recombines TRBV10-3 with TRBJ1-1; D is ambiguous. CDR1 and CDR2 (germline): ENHRY, SYGVKD. The CDR3 has 13 residues. Trimming left V 6 bases short and J 0 bases short, with 8 bases between. The chain's CDR3 is CAISPTVNTEAFF. For the CDR3, the DNA is TGTGCCATCAGCCCGACCGTGAACACTGAAGCTTTCTTT.

The CDR3 sequence: CASSLLLSRGEQYF. DNA of the CDR3: TGTGCCAGCAGCTTATTACTATCAAGGGGCGAGCAGTACTTC. The genes are TRBV7-8 and TRBJ2-7; D possibly corresponds to TRBD1 (5 bases). The CDR3 sequence is 14 residues long. V dropped 2 bases and J dropped 6 bases, with 14 bases sitting between them. The V gene's germline CDR1 is SGHVS and CDR2 FQNEAQ.

This rearrangement joins TRBV7-9 to TRBJ1-2; 8 nucleotides agree with TRBD1. This CDR3 spans 15 amino acids. CDR1 and CDR2 (germline): SEHNR, FQNEAQ (reference sequence). J was trimmed by 5 bases and V by 2 bases; bases with no gene match: 7. The CDR3 protein is CASSLRTGPGYGYTF. The CDR3 DNA follows: TGTGCCAGCAGCTTAAGGACAGGGCCTGGGTATGGCTACACCTTC.

On this clone itself: The same CDR3 can be traced to other DNA sequences in this sample. The chain recombines TRBV5-1 with TRBJ1-4; D gene unclear. Trimming pared 0 bases from V and 0 bases from J, leaving 6 bases between. The V gene's germline CDR1 is SGHRS and CDR2 YFSETQ. CDR3 size: 15 residues. The CDR3 loop reads CASSLGRATNEKLFF. The DNA of the CDR3 is TGCGCCAGCAGCTTGGGGAGGGCAACTAATGAAAAACTGTTTTTT.

This clone was detected only a few times. V and J are TRBV25-1 and TRBJ1-1, with D hard to call. The length of the CDR3 is 11 residues. V lost 6 bases and J lost 3, with 5 bases in between. Germline lookup yields CDR1 MGHDK and CDR2 SYGVNS. CDR3 bases: TGTGCCAGCAGGGTCCACACTGAAGCTTTCTTT. Translation: CASRVHTEAFF.

V and J are TRBV5-1 and TRBJ2-3; D ambiguous. V was trimmed by 7 bases and J by 2 bases, leaving 14 bases between them. Germline-derived CDR1 and CDR2 are SGHRS and YFSETQ. The CDR3 has 14 residues. The CDR3 coding sequence is TGCGCCAGCCGATCCGGGTTAGCCACAGATACGCAGTATTTT. This gives the protein CASRSGLATDTQYF.

J is TRBJ1-6 and V is TRBV5-6; D gene ambiguous. The CDR3 is 13 amino acids. The germline CDR1 and CDR2 sequences are SGHDT and YYEEEE. V was pared by 0 bases and J by 10 bases, with 8 bases between. The CDR3 nucleotides are TGTGCCAGCAGCTTGGGGGCCGGGTCACCCCTCCACTTT. Translated, it gives CASSLGAGSPLHF.

This clone has only a few counts. The chain links TRBV5-1 to TRBJ1-4; no clear D. The CDR3 totals 12 residues. Trimming took off 4 bases at V and 8 bases at J, with 9 bases between the two ends. The germline gives CDR1 SGHRS, CDR2 YFSETQ. Written as DNA, the CDR3 is TGCGCCAGCAGCCCGGATCGGGAAAAACTGTTTTTT. Protein sequence: CASSPDREKLFF.

This chain uses TRBV5-4 with TRBJ2-7; 9 bases line up with TRBD2. V trimming: 9 bases; J trimming: 1 base; junction bases outside the gene matches: 5. Germline V gene data show CDR1 as SGHNT and CDR2 as YYREEE (reference sequence). The CDR3 spans 13 residues. The CDR3 is CATSSGTSYEQYF. Here the CDR3 DNA reads TGTGCCACCTCTAGCGGGACTTCCTACGAGCAGTACTTC.

A single count supports this clone. J is TRBJ2-1 and V is TRBV4-1, with D possibly matching TRBD2 (6 bases). This CDR3 comprises 18 residues. The ends were cut back, 0 bases at V and 7 bases at J, with 22 bases in the middle. The germline CDR1 and CDR2 sequences are MGHRA and YSYEKL. This chain's CDR3 is CASSQDTYSGQMGNEQFF. For the CDR3, the DNA is TGCGCCAGCAGCCAAGATACATATAGCGGCCAGATGGGGAATGAGCAGTTCTTC.

The J gene is TRBJ1-6, the V gene TRBV5-6; the D is unclear. Per the germline V gene, CDR1 is SGHDT and CDR2 is YYEEEE. This CDR3 is 13 amino acids long. V lost 1 base to trimming and J lost 6 bases, with 5 bases between them. CDR3 in amino acids: CASSLRLNSPLHF. The DNA of the CDR3 is TGTGCCAGCAGCTTGAGGCTTAATTCACCCCTCCACTTT.

V is TRBV29-1 and J is TRBJ1-3; 9 bases line up with TRBD1. Germline V gene data show CDR1 as SQVTM and CDR2 as ANQGSEA. V gave up 5 bases and J gave up 2 bases; unmatched junction bases: 10. CDR3 length: 16 residues. Here the CDR3 DNA reads TGCAGCGTTTTATCTCCGGGACAGGGAGCTGGAAACACCATATATTTT. This translates into CSVLSPGQGAGNTIYF.

This clone was recorded a few times. The V gene is TRBV5-5, the J gene TRBJ2-2, with D possibly matching TRBD1 (6 bases). The CDR3 spans 14 residues. Trimming cost V 2 bases and J 4 bases, with 9 bases left between them. Germline loops: CDR1 SGHKS, CDR2 YYEKEE (reference sequence). The CDR3 reads CASSFVGGTGELFF. The CDR3 region has the DNA TGTGCCAGCAGCTTTGTAGGGGGCACCGGGGAGCTGTTTTTT.

This clone was recorded only once. The rearrangement joins TRBV10-3 to TRBJ2-7; the match to TRBD1 covers 11 bases. Germline-derived CDR1 and CDR2 are ENHRY and SYGVKD. The CDR3 has 15 amino acids. The trim removed 2 bases at V and 2 bases at J, leaving 2 bases unmatched. DNA of the CDR3: TGTGCCATCAGTGAGGGGACAGGGGGGGCCTACGAGCAGTACTTC. It codes for CAISEGTGGAYEQYF.

The genes are TRBV27 and TRBJ2-1; 10 positions agree with TRBD2. The CDR3 has 14 residues. Germline-derived CDR1 and CDR2 are MNHEY and SMNVEV (reference sequence). Trimming removed 10 bases from V and 8 bases from J; junction bases left unmatched: 11. This CDR3 is CATAPGLAYHEQFF. The DNA of the CDR3 is TGTGCCACCGCACCGGGACTAGCGTACCATGAGCAGTTCTTC.

The rearrangement links TRBV19 to TRBJ2-2, with TRBD1 identical over 8 bases. The CDR3 has 16 amino acids. Germline-derived CDR1 and CDR2 are LNHDA and SQIVND (reference sequence). With 3 bases clipped from V and 6 bases from J, the junction kept 9 bases outside the gene matches. CDR3: CASSIPSDRVAGELFF. DNA of the CDR3: TGTGCCAGTAGTATTCCCTCGGACAGGGTAGCCGGGGAGCTGTTTTTT.